These T cell receptor beta chains were read from a single sample in a study of cytomegalovirus exposure and HLA in healthy donors. Using immunoSEQ multiplex PCR, the repertoire was profiled, and TCRdb retains in-frame clones only, with some absent. The data show some 99,000 clones, around 73% seen once. The sequencing input was PBMCs. The receptors were gathered from a man between 40 and 49 years old in good health and CMV-seronegative. Both conserved end residues are part of each CDR3. A D gene is named only where the DNA matches it firmly. A row's size may be missing; if present it is once, few, many or a size class.

CDR3 length,clone size,V gene,D gene,J gene,CDR3 protein,CDR3 DNA
13,-,TRBV27,-,TRBJ1-1,CASSLQMNTEAFF,TGTGCCAGCAGTTTACAGATGAACACTGAAGCTTTCTTT
19,-,TRBV5-3,TRBD1,TRBJ1-6,CARSLELQGASSYNSPLHF,TGTGCCAGAAGCTTGGAGCTCCAGGGGGCGAGTTCCTATAATTCACCCCTCCACTTT
13,-,TRBV14,TRBD1,TRBJ1-6,CASSGQAVSPLHF,TGTGCCAGCTCGGGACAGGCAGTTTCACCCCTCCACTTT
13,-,TRBV29-1,-,TRBJ2-3,CSVNKGRTDTQYF,TGCAGCGTTAATAAGGGGCGCACAGATACGCAGTATTTT
16,-,TRBV15,TRBD2,TRBJ2-5,CATSRVGRGGRETQYF,TGTGCCACCAGCAGAGTGGGGCGGGGGGGCCGAGAGACCCAGTACTTC
15,-,TRBV6-5,-,TRBJ1-5,CASSTGWERDQPQHF,TGTGCCAGCAGCACGGGGTGGGAAAGGGATCAGCCCCAGCATTTT
14,-,TRBV18,-,TRBJ1-1,CASSPRPVNTEAFF,TGTGCCAGCTCACCACGTCCAGTGAACACTGAAGCTTTCTTT
14,few,TRBV28,-,TRBJ1-5,CASSSLGGDQPQHF,TGTGCCAGCAGTTCACTAGGGGGAGACCAGCCCCAGCATTTT
18,-,TRBV7-8,-,TRBJ1-5,CASSFPPRTDFSNQPQHF,TGTGCCAGCAGCTTCCCCCCCAGGACAGACTTTAGCAATCAGCCCCAGCATTTT
14,-,TRBV7-9,-,TRBJ1-2,CASSLGTDAYGYTF,TGTGCCAGCAGCTTAGGGACAGACGCTTATGGCTACACCTTC
16,-,TRBV13,-,TRBJ1-3,CASSPVGDTSGNTIYF,TGTGCCAGCAGCCCCGTCGGGGACACGTCTGGAAACACCATATATTTT
14,-,TRBV6-5,-,TRBJ2-7,CASSYSRSGYEQYF,TGTGCCAGCAGTTACTCAAGGAGTGGATACGAGCAGTACTTC
14,-,TRBV7-2,-,TRBJ2-7,CASSPPTVLNEQYF,TGTGCCAGCAGCCCCCCAACAGTCCTAAACGAGCAGTACTTC
13,-,TRBV7-2,-,TRBJ2-7,CASSLEKSYEQYF,TGTGCCAGCAGCTTGGAGAAGAGCTACGAGCAGTACTTC
14,few,TRBV5-1,-,TRBJ1-1,CASTPTGRDTEAFF,TGCGCCAGCACCCCGACAGGACGGGACACTGAAGCTTTCTTT
16,few,TRBV4-3,-,TRBJ1-5,CASSQEWPPTGQPQHF,TGCGCCAGCAGCCAAGAATGGCCTCCGACTGGTCAGCCCCAGCATTTT